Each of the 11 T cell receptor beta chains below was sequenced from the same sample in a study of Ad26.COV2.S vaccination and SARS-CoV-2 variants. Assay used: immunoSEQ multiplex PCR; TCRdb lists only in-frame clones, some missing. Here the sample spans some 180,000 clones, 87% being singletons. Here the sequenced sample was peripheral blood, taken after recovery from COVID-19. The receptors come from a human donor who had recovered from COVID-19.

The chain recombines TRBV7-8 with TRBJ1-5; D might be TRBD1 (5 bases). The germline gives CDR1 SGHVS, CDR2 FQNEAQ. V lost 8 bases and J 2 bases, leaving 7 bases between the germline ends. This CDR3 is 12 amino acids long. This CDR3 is CASGGGNQPQHF. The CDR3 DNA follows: TGTGCCAGCGGAGGGGGCAATCAGCCCCAGCATTTT.

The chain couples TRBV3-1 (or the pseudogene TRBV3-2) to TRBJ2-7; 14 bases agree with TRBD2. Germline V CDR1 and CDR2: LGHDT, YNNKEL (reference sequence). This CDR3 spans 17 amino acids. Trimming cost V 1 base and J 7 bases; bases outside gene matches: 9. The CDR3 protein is CASSQVGGLAGGGEQYF. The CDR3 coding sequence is TGTGCCAGCAGCCAAGTGGGAGGACTAGCGGGGGGAGGAGAGCAGTACTTC.

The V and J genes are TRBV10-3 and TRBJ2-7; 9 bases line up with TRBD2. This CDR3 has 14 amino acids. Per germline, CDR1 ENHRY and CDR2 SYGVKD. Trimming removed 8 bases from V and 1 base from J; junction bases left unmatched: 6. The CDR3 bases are TGTGCCATCGGGGGACTAGCCGATTCCTACGAGCAGTACTTC. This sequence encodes CAIGGLADSYEQYF.

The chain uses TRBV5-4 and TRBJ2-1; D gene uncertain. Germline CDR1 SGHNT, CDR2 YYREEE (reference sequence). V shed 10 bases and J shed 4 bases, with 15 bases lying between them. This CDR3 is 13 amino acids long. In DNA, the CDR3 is TGTGCCGCTCGACCGTCCCGTTACAATGAGCAGTTCTTC. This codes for CAARPSRYNEQFF.

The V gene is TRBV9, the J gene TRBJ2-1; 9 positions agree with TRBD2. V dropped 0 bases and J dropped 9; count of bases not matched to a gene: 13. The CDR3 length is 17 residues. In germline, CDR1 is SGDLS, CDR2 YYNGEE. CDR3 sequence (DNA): TGTGCCAGCAGCGTAGGACCTAGCGGGAACCCAGCGGGTGAGCAGTTCTTC. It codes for CASSVGPSGNPAGEQFF.

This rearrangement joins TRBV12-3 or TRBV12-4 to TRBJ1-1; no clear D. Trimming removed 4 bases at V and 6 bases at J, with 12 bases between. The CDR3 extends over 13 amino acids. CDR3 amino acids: CASSSDTVAEAFF. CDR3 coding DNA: TGTGCCAGCAGTTCCGACACCGTGGCTGAAGCTTTCTTT.

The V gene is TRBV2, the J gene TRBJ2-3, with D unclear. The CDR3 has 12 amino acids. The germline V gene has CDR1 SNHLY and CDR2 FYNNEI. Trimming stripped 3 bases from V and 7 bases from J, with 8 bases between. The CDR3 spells CASSERYYTQYF. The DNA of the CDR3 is TGTGCCAGCAGTGAGAGGTATTATACGCAGTATTTT.

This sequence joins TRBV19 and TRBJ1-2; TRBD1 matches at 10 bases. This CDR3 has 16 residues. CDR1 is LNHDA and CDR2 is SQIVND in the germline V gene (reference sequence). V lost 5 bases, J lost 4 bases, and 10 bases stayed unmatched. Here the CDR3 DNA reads TGTGCCAGTAGTGATTCGGGACAGGGGCAATCCTATGGCTACACCTTC. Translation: CASSDSGQGQSYGYTF.

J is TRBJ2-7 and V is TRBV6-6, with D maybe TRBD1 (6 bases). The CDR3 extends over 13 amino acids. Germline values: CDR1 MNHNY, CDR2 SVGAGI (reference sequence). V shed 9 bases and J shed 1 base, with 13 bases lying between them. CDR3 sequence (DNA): TGTGCCAGTGCAGGGGACGATTCCTACGAGCAGTACTTC. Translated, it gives CASAGDDSYEQYF.

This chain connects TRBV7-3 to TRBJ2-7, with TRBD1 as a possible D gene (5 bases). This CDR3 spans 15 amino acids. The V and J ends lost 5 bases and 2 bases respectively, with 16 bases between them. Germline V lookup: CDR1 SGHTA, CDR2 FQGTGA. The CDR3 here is CASSLTLDSPYEQYF. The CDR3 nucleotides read TGTGCCAGCAGCCTTACTCTCGACAGTCCCTACGAGCAGTACTTC.

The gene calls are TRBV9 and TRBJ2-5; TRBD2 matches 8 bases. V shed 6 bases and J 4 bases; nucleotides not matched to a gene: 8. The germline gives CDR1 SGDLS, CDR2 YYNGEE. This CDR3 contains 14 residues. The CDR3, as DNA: TGTGCCAGCAACCCCGGGGGGGGATCAGAGACCCAGTACTTC. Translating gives CASNPGGGSETQYF.